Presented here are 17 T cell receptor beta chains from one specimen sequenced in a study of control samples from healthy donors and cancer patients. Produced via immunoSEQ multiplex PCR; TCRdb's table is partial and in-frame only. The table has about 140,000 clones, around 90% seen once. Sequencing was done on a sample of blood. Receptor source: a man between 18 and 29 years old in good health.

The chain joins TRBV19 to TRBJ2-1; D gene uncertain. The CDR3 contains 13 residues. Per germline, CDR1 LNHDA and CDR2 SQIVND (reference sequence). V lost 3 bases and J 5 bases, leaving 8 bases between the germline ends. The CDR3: CASSISGNNEQFF. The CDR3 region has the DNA TGTGCCAGTAGTATTTCAGGAAACAATGAGCAGTTCTTC.

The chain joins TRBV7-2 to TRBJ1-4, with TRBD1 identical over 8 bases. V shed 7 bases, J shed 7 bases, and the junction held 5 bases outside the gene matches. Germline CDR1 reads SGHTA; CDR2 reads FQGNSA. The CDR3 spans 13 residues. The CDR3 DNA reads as TGTGCCAGCACACGTCAGGGGGCTGAAAAACTGTTTTTT. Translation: CASTRQGAEKLFF.

The CDR3 is CASSSPGTGAYNEQFF. CDR3 DNA: TGTGCCAGCAGCTCCCCCGGGACAGGGGCCTACAATGAGCAGTTCTTC. This sequence joins TRBV7-3 and TRBJ2-1; 10 bases align to TRBD1. J lost 2 bases, V lost 4 bases, and 5 bases had no gene match. The germline gives CDR1 SGHTA, CDR2 FQGTGA. This CDR3 comprises 16 residues.

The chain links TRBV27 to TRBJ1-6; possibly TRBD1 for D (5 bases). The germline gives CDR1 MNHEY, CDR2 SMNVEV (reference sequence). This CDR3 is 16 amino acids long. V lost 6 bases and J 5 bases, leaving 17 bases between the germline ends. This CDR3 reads CASSNLAGVHNSPLHF. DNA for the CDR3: TGTGCCAGCAGCAACCTGGCGGGGGTTCATAATTCACCCCTCCACTTT.

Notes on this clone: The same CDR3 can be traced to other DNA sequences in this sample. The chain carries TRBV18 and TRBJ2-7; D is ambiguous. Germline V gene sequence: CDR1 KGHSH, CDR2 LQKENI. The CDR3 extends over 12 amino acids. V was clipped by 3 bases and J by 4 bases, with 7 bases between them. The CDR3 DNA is TGTGCCAGCTCACCCCTCAATTACGAGCAGTACTTC. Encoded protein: CASSPLNYEQYF.

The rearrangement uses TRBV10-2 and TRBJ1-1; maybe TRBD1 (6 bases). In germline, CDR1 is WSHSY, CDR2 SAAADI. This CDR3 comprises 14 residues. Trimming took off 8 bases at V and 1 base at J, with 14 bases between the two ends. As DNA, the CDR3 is TGCGCCAGCGGGAGGCAGGGGACGAACACTGAAGCTTTCTTT. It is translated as CASGRQGTNTEAFF.

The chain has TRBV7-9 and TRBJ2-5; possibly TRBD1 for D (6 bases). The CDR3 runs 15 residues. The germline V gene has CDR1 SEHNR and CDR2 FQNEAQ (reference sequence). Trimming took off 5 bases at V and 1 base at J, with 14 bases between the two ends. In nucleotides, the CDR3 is TGTGCCAGCAGCGATGTGTGGGACACCCAAGAGACCCAGTACTTC. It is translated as CASSDVWDTQETQYF.

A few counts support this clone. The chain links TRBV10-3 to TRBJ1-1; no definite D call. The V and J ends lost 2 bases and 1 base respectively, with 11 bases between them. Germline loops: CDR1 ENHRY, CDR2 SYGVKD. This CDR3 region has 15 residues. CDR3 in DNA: TGTGCCATCAGTGAGATGGGAGGTGGGAACACTGAAGCTTTCTTT. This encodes CAISEMGGGNTEAFF.

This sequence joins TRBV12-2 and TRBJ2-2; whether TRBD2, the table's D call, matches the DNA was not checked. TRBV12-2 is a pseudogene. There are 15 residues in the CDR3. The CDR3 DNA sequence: TGTGCAAGTCGCTTAGAGGGGGGGCCACCCGGGGAGCTGTTTTTT. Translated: CASRLEGGPPGELFF.

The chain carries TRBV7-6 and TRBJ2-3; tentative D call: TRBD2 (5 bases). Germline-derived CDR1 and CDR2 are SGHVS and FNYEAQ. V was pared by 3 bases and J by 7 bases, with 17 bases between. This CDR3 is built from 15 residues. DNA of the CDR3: TGTGCCAGCAGCTTGACTACCGGACCACAATATACGCAGTATTTT. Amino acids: CASSLTTGPQYTQYF. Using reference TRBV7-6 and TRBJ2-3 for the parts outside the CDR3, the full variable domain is GAGVSQSPRYKVTKRGQDVALRCDPISGHVSLYWYRQALGQGPEFLTYFNYEAQQDKSGLPNDRFSAERPEGSISTLTIQRTEQRDSAMYRCASSLTTGPQYTQYFGPGTRLTVL.

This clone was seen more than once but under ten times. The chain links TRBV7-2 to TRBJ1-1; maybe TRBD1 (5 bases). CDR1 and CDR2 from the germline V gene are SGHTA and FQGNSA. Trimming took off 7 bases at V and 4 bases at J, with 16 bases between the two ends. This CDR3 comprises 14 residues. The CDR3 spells CASTVQVTGTEAFF. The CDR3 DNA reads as TGTGCCAGCACCGTACAGGTCACAGGCACTGAAGCTTTCTTT.

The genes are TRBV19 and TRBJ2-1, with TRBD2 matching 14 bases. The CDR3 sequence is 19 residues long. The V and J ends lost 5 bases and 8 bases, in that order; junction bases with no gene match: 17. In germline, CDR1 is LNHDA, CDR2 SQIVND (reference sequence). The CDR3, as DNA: TGTGCCAGTAGTTCAAGGGGACTAGCGGGGGTATTCCGTGAGCATGAGCAGTTCTTC. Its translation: CASSSRGLAGVFREHEQFF.

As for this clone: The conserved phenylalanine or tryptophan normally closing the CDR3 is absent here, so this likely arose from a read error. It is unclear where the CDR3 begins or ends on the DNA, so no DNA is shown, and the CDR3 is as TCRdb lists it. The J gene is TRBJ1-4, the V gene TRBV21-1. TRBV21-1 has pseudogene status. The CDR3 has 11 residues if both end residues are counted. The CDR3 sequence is CASSKGARGTR.

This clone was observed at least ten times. The CDR3 reads CASSTPGLGGYTF. CDR3 DNA sequence: TGTGCCAGTAGTACCCCTGGACTGGGAGGCTACACCTTC. This sequence joins TRBV19 and TRBJ1-2; no definite D call. V lost 4 bases, J lost 8 bases, and 14 bases lay in between. This CDR3 has 13 residues. Looked up from germline, CDR1 is LNHDA and CDR2 is SQIVND (reference sequence).

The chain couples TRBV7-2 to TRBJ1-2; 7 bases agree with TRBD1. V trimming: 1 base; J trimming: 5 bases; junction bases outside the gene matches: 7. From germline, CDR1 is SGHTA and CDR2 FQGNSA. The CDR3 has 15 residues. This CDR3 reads CASSLVEGGVYGYTF. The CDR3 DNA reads TGTGCCAGCAGCTTAGTTGAAGGGGGCGTTTATGGCTACACCTTC.

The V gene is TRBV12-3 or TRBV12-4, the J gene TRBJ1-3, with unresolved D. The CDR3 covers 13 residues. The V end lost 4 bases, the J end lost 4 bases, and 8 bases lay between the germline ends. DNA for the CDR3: TGTGCCAGCAGTTCGCTCGTGGGAAACACCATATATTTT. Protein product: CASSSLVGNTIYF.

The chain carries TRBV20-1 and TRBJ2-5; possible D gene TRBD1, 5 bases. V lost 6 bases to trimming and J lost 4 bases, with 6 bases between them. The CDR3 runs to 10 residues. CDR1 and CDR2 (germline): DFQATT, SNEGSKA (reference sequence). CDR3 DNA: TGCAGTGCCACAGGAGAGACCCAGTACTTC. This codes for CSATGETQYF.